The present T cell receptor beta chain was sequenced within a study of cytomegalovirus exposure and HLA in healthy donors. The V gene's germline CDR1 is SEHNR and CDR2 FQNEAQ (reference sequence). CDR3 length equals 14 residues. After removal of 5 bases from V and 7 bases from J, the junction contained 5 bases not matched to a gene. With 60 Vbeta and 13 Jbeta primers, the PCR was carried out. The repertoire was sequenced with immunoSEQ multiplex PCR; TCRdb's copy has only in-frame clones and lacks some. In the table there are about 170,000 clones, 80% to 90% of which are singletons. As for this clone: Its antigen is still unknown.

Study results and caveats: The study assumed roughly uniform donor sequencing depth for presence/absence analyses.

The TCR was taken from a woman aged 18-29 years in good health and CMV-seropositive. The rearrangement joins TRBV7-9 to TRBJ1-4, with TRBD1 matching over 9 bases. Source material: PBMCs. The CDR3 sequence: CASSTGTGSEKLFF. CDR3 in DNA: TGTGCCAGCAGCACCGGGACAGGGTCTGAAAAACTGTTTTTT.